The 25 T cell receptor beta chains presented below share a single source sample, sequenced in a study of neurological immune-mediated disorders. TCRdb ran MiXCR on the 5' RACE reads and lists one entry per CDR3 protein. The sample carries 15,000 or so distinct CDR3 sequences, roughly 21% recorded once. Source material: PBMCs. The source of these receptors is a man aged 50 or older in good health.

This clonotype rates as medium-sized. V is TRBV24-1 and J is TRBJ2-1; 7 nucleotides line up with TRBD2. Per germline, CDR1 KGHDR and CDR2 SFDVKD. This CDR3 has 16 amino acids. J was trimmed by 0 bases and V by 3 bases; bases with no gene match: 4. CDR3 nucleotides: TGTGCCACCAGTGATCCGCGGGAGAACTCCTACAATGAGCAGTTCTTC. Encoded protein: CATSDPRENSYNEQFF.

In this sample, this clonotype turned up once. The rearrangement uses TRBV5-1 and TRBJ2-5; the D call may be TRBD1 or TRBD2 (5 bases each). Trimming pared 0 bases from V and 2 bases from J, leaving 14 bases between. The germline CDR1 and CDR2 sequences are SGHRS and YFSETQ. CDR3 length: 16 residues. Here the CDR3 reads CASSLGGTLIQETQYF. The CDR3 DNA reads as TGCGCCAGCAGCTTGGGGGGGACGTTAATACAAGAGACCCAGTACTTC.

This clonotype was seen just once. The gene calls are TRBV5-4 and TRBJ2-1; 7 bases line up with TRBD1. Germline V gene data show CDR1 as SGHNT and CDR2 as YYREEE (reference sequence). The J segment lost 6 bases and the V segment lost 7 bases, leaving 10 bases of the junction unmatched. The CDR3 sequence is 14 residues long. The CDR3 spells CASYFGHRGNEQFF. DNA for the CDR3: TGTGCCAGCTACTTCGGCCACAGGGGCAATGAGCAGTTCTTC. The whole variable domain, remainder taken from reference TRBV5-4 and TRBJ2-1, is ETGVTQSPTHLIKTRGQQVTLRCSSQSGHNTVSWYQQALGQGPQFIFQYYREEENGRGNFPPRFSGLQFPNYSSELNVNALELDDSALYLCASYFGHRGNEQFFGPGTRLTVL.

The table lists this clonotype with many counts. The chain recombines TRBV10-3 with TRBJ2-3, with D hard to call. The CDR3 is 15 amino acids. Germline V lookup: CDR1 ENHRY, CDR2 SYGVKD. V lost 5 bases, J lost 0 bases, and 12 bases lay in between. CDR3 sequence (DNA): TGTGCCATCAGTACAACTTTAGGGAGCACAGATACGCAGTATTTT. It is translated as CAISTTLGSTDTQYF.

This clonotype was recorded many times. The V gene is TRBV5-1, the J gene TRBJ1-1; 7 positions agree with TRBD1. CDR3 size: 12 residues. V shed 4 bases, J shed 11 bases, and the junction held 8 bases outside the gene matches. CDR1 and CDR2 from the germline V gene are SGHRS and YFSETQ. The CDR3 DNA is TGCGCCAGCAGCCCTGACAGGGTTTGGGCTTTCTTT. Its protein is CASSPDRVWAFF.

The gene calls are TRBV18 and TRBJ1-5; no clear D. Germline V gene lookup returns CDR1 KGHSH and CDR2 LQKENI. V was shortened by 4 bases and J by 5 bases, with 9 bases between the two germline ends. This CDR3 is built from 13 residues. The CDR3 nucleotides are TGTGCCAGCTCACGGGGTCGAGATCAGCCCCAGCATTTT. It encodes CASSRGRDQPQHF. Variable domain in full (rest from reference TRBV18 and TRBJ1-5): NAGVMQNPRHLVRRRGQEARLRCSPMKGHSHVYWYRQLPEEGLKFMVYLQKENIIDESGMPKERFSAEFPKEGPSILRIQQVVRGDSAAYFCASSRGRDQPQHFGDGTRLSIL.

This clonotype showed up many times. The rearrangement joins TRBV7-3 to TRBJ2-1; tentative D call: TRBD1 (5 bases). The CDR3 extends over 13 amino acids. Germline V gene sequence: CDR1 SGHTA, CDR2 FQGTGA. The V end lost 8 bases, the J end lost 4 bases, and 12 bases lay between the germline ends. CDR3 bases: TGTGCCAGCGGCAGGGTCGGATACAATGAGCAGTTCTTC. It specifies CASGRVGYNEQFF.

This clonotype rates as medium-sized. CDR3 DNA sequence: TGTGCCAGCAGCCGTACTAGTCCCTACGAGCAGTACTTC. This translates into CASSRTSPYEQYF. The chain joins TRBV28 to TRBJ2-7; weak D call: TRBD2 (5 bases). Germline V gene lookup returns CDR1 MDHEN and CDR2 SYDVKM. V shed 6 bases and J shed 2 bases, with 11 bases lying between them. CDR3 size: 13 residues.

This clonotype was seen many times. V usage is TRBV25-1 and J usage is TRBJ2-5; D is unresolved. CDR3 length: 14 amino acids. In germline, CDR1 is MGHDK, CDR2 SYGVNS. Deletions cut 0 bases from V and 4 bases from J, with 9 bases between. The DNA of the CDR3 is TGTGCCAGCAGTGAATATAGTAAGGGAGAGACCCAGTACTTC. Amino acid sequence: CASSEYSKGETQYF.

This clonotype has a count of ten or more. The rearrangement uses TRBV20-1 and TRBJ2-3, with TRBD1 matching over 10 bases. V shed 6 bases and J 1 base; nucleotides not matched to a gene: 10. This CDR3 contains 16 residues. From germline, CDR1 is DFQATT and CDR2 SNEGSKA (reference sequence). The CDR3 DNA follows: TGCAGTGCCGAGGGACAGGGGAAAGGTGGCACAGATACGCAGTATTTT. Its translation: CSAEGQGKGGTDTQYF.

This clonotype was detected ten times or more. J is TRBJ2-2 and V is TRBV7-8; the D is unclear. The germline CDR1 and CDR2 sequences are SGHVS and FQNEAQ. The CDR3 runs to 14 residues. V was shortened by 6 bases and J by 0 bases, with 8 bases between the two germline ends. In DNA, the CDR3 is TGTGCCAGCAGACGGGCAGCGAACACCGGGGAGCTGTTTTTT. As protein: CASRRAANTGELFF.

Within the sample, this clonotype is medium-sized. This sequence joins TRBV2 and TRBJ2-5, with TRBD2 as a possible D gene (5 bases). Trimming stripped 2 bases from V and 2 bases from J, with 12 bases between. This CDR3 has 15 amino acids. CDR1 is SNHLY, CDR2 FYNNEI, per germline. DNA for the CDR3: TGTGCCAGCAGTGAATCCGACTACGTTCAAGAGACCCAGTACTTC. Protein sequence: CASSESDYVQETQYF.

This clonotype was picked up many times. This chain connects TRBV21-1 to TRBJ1-3; TRBD1 is taken as the D call from the table, unchecked against the DNA. TRBV21-1 is reported as a pseudogene. This CDR3 is built from 15 residues. CDR3 in amino acids: CASSRISLLGNTIYF. In nucleotides, the CDR3 is TGTGCCAGCAGCCGAATCAGCCTGTTGGGAAACACCATATATTTT.

The genes are TRBV24-1 and TRBJ2-2; possible D gene TRBD2, 6 bases. The CDR3 covers 14 residues. Trimming shortened V by 8 bases and J by 6 bases, and 15 bases separated the two germline ends. Germline V gives CDR1 KGHDR, CDR2 SFDVKD. The DNA of the CDR3 is TGTGCCACCAAGGAGGGGCGCAGCGCCGGGGAGCTGTTTTTT. It yields the protein CATKEGRSAGELFF.

This clonotype was seen ten or more times. The chain recombines TRBV5-1 with TRBJ2-3, with D hard to call. The CDR3 is 14 amino acids. V lost 5 bases and J lost 3, with 13 bases in between. CDR1 and CDR2 from the germline V gene are SGHRS and YFSETQ. CDR3 in amino acids: CASSERVRTDTQYF. The CDR3 coding sequence is TGCGCCAGCAGTGAAAGGGTAAGGACAGATACGCAGTATTTT.

The chain combines TRBV5-1 with TRBJ2-1; a possible D gene is TRBD1 (5 bases). The CDR3 totals 16 residues. Germline CDR1 and CDR2: SGHRS and YFSETQ. V was pared by 1 base and J by 8 bases, with 19 bases between. The CDR3 is CASSLPQGGEADEQFF. CDR3 DNA: TGCGCCAGCAGCTTGCCCCAGGGCGGAGAGGCGGATGAGCAGTTCTTC.

In its sample, this clonotype was seen a few times. V gene TRBV5-1 combines with J gene TRBJ2-7, with 9 positions matching TRBD2. The CDR3 loop spans 13 amino acids. Germline V gene sequence: CDR1 SGHRS, CDR2 YFSETQ. V gave up 3 bases and J gave up 2 bases; unmatched junction bases: 0. The CDR3 protein is CASSSSGTYEQYF. The CDR3 coding sequence is TGCGCCAGCAGCTCTAGCGGGACCTACGAGCAGTACTTC.

This clonotype is judged medium-sized. This chain connects TRBV4-3 to TRBJ2-2; TRBD2 matches at 9 bases. V shed 4 bases, J shed 8 bases, and the junction held 17 bases outside the gene matches. Germline loops: CDR1 LGHNA, CDR2 YSLEER. The CDR3 totals 18 residues. CDR3 coding DNA: TGCGCCAGCAGCCTACGAACCGGGACTAGCACTAGGGGTGGGGAGCTGTTTTTT. Its protein is CASSLRTGTSTRGGELFF.

This clonotype has a count of ten or more. The chain uses TRBV7-2 and TRBJ2-1; 8 bases line up with TRBD1. The junction had 0 bases not matched to a gene; V was cut back by 2 bases and J by 6 bases. The CDR3 has 13 residues. Germline V CDR1 and CDR2: SGHTA, FQGNSA. The CDR3: CASSLQGANEQFF. Written as DNA, the CDR3 is TGTGCCAGCAGCTTACAGGGGGCCAATGAGCAGTTCTTC.

CDR3 in amino acids: CASSIDLSRGSFLNNEQFF. CDR3 DNA: TGTGCCAGTAGTATAGATCTAAGCAGGGGGTCATTTCTTAACAATGAGCAGTTCTTC. V is TRBV19 and J is TRBJ2-1; 7 bases align to TRBD1. Germline-derived CDR1 and CDR2 are LNHDA and SQIVND (reference sequence). Unmatched junction bases numbered 16, after V lost 0 bases and J lost 5 bases. The CDR3 loop spans 19 amino acids.

The chain combines TRBV18 with TRBJ2-1, with D perhaps matching TRBD2 (6 bases). The V gene's germline CDR1 is KGHSH and CDR2 LQKENI. The CDR3 runs to 12 residues. The V and J ends lost 6 bases and 9 bases respectively, with 12 bases between them. CDR3 nucleotides: TGTGCCAGCTCCATTTACGGGGGTGAGCAGTTCTTC. Amino acids: CASSIYGGEQFF. Full variable domain (rest looked up from reference TRBV18 and TRBJ2-1): NAGVMQNPRHLVRRRGQEARLRCSPMKGHSHVYWYRQLPEEGLKFMVYLQKENIIDESGMPKERFSAEFPKEGPSILRIQQVVRGDSAAYFCASSIYGGEQFFGPGTRLTVL.

The sample holds one count of this clonotype. CDR3 DNA: TGTGCCACCCATGGGACTACCGCCTCCTACGAGCAGTACTTC. Translation gives CATHGTTASYEQYF. The genes are TRBV28 and TRBJ2-7; TRBD2 matches at 7 bases. The CDR3 is 14 residues long. Germline V gives CDR1 MDHEN, CDR2 SYDVKM. Trimming cost V 10 bases and J 0 bases; bases outside gene matches: 9.

This clonotype is medium-sized (0.01 to 0.1%) by share. This chain joins TRBV29-1 and TRBJ1-3; no definite D call. CDR3 length: 13 amino acids. Looked up from germline, CDR1 is SQVTM and CDR2 is ANQGSEA. Trimming took 3 bases from V and 0 from J, leaving 6 bases between them. Here the CDR3 reads CSVDAGSGNTIYF. The CDR3, as DNA: TGCAGCGTTGACGCAGGCTCTGGAAACACCATATATTTT. Drawing the rest from reference TRBV29-1 and TRBJ1-3, the complete variable domain is SAVISQKPSRDICQRGTSLTIQCQVDSQVTMMFWYRQQPGQSLTLIATANQGSEATYESGFVIDKFPISRPNLTFSTLTVSNMSPEDSSIYLCSVDAGSGNTIYFGEGSWLTVV.

In DNA form, the CDR3 reads TGTGCCAGCAGTTACGGGACTAGCGGGAGCTGGGTCAAGGCCGAGCAGTACTTC. Protein: CASSYGTSGSWVKAEQYF. V and J are TRBV6-5 and TRBJ2-7; the match to TRBD2 covers 14 bases. Trimming removed 2 bases from V and 6 bases from J; junction bases left unmatched: 12. The CDR3 has 18 residues. Germline-derived CDR1 and CDR2 are MNHEY and SVGAGI.

The chain combines TRBV5-1 with TRBJ2-1, with D hard to call. CDR1 SGHRS and CDR2 YFSETQ come from the germline V gene. The CDR3 consists of 12 residues. Trimming took 2 bases from V and 3 from J, leaving 3 bases between them. The DNA for the CDR3 is TGCGCCAGCAGCTTCGGCTACAATGAGCAGTTCTTC. It encodes CASSFGYNEQFF. The full variable domain, with the rest looked up from reference TRBV5-1 and TRBJ2-1, is KAGVTQTPRYLIKTRGQQVTLSCSPISGHRSVSWYQQTPGQGLQFLFEYFSETQRNKGNFPGRFSGRQFSNSRSEMNVSTLELGDSALYLCASSFGYNEQFFGPGTRLTVL.